What follows is one T cell receptor beta chain and its context. Original analysis: It was from reference gene primer amplification that nucleated cell counts were estimated. The data were produced by immunoSEQ multiplex PCR, yet TCRdb's version contains in-frame clones alone and is incomplete. The V and J calls and the clone size are those of that table, but D and trimming were determined from the DNA. The sample records around 250,000 clones, about 80% being singletons. The sample originates from a study of blood T cell repertoires in COVID-19. Across the study: Sources were T cells, B-cell-depleted T cells, or PBMCs; the material itself was cDNA or gDNA.

Germline V gene sequence: CDR1 SGHTA, CDR2 FQGNSA. J was trimmed by 6 bases and V by 1 base; bases with no gene match: 5. CDR3 length: 15 residues. The receptor was derived from a man aged 45-65 years with active or convalescent COVID-19. Sequenced sample: peripheral blood. The genes are TRBV7-2 and TRBJ2-2; 7 bases are shared with TRBD1. The CDR3 spells CASSLDRGRAGELFF. CDR3 DNA sequence: TGTGCCAGCAGCTTAGACAGGGGCCGGGCCGGGGAGCTGTTTTTT.